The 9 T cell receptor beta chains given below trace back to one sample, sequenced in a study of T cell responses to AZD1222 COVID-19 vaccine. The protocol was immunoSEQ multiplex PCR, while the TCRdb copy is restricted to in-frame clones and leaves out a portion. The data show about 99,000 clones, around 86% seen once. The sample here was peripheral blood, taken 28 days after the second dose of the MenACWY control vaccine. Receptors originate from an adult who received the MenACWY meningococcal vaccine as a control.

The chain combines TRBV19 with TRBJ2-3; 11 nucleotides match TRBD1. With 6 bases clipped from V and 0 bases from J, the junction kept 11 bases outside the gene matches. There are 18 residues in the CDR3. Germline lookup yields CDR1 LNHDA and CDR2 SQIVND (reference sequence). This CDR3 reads CASSRDRGSYGSTDTQYF. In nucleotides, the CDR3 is TGTGCCAGTAGCCGGGACAGGGGGTCCTATGGGAGCACAGATACGCAGTATTTT.

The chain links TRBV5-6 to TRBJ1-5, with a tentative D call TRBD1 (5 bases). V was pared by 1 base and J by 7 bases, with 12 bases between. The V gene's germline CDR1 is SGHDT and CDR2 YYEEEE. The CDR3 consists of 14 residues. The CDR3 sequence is CASSLWGDSQPQHF. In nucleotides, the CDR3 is TGTGCCAGCAGCTTGTGGGGGGATAGCCAGCCCCAGCATTTT.

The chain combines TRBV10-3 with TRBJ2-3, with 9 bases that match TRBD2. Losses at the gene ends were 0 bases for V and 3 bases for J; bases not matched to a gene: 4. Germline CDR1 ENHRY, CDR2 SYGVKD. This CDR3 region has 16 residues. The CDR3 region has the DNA TGTGCCATCAGTGAGTCAAAGCTAGCGGGGACAGATACGCAGTATTTT. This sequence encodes CAISESKLAGTDTQYF.

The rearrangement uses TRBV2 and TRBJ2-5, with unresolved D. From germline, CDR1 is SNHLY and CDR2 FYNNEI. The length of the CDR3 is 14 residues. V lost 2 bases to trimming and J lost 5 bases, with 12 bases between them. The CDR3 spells CASSELLGVETQYF. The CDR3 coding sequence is TGTGCCAGCAGTGAATTGCTAGGTGTCGAGACCCAGTACTTC.

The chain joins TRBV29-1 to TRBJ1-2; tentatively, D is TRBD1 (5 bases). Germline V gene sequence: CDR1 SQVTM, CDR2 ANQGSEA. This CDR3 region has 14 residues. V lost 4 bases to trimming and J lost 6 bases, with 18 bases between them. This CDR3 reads CSVAFRGGEHGYTF. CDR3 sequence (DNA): TGCAGCGTTGCCTTCCGTGGGGGGGAACATGGCTACACCTTC.

CDR3 nucleotides: TGTGCCAGCAGCCTCACAGGGGGGACAGGGGGCGTGGTTGAGCAGTTCTTC. Protein: CASSLTGGTGGVVEQFF. This chain links TRBV21-1 with TRBJ2-1; the listed D gene, TRBD1, was not tested against the DNA. TRBV21-1 is flagged as a pseudogene. The CDR3 is made up of 17 amino acids.

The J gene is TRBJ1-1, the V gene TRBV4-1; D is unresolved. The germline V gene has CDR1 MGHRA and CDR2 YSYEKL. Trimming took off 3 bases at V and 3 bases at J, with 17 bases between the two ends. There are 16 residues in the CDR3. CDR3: CASSQGLRRAYTEAFF. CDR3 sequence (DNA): TGCGCCAGCAGCCAGGGCCTGAGGAGGGCTTACACTGAAGCTTTCTTT.

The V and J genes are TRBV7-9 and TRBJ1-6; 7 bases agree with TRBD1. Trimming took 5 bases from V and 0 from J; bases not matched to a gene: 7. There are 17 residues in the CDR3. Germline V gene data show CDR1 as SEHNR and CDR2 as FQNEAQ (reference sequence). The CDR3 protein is CASSPNRGNSYNSPLHF. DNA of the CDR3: TGTGCCAGCAGCCCAAACAGGGGAAACTCCTATAATTCACCCCTCCACTTT.

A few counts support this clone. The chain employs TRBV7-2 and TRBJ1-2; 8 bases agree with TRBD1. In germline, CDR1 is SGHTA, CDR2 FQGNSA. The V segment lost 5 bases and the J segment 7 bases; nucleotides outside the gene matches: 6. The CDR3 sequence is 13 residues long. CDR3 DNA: TGTGCCAGCAGCGCAGGACAGGGAGCTGGCTACACCTTC. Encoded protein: CASSAGQGAGYTF.